These 18 T cell receptor beta chains came from one sample sequenced in a study of blood T cell repertoires in COVID-19. The data were produced by immunoSEQ multiplex PCR, yet TCRdb's version contains in-frame clones alone and is incomplete. The data show around 290,000 clones, more than 75% seen once. Sequenced material: PBMCs or T cells enriched from blood (not recorded which). The receptor set was obtained from a woman aged 18-29 years who had recovered from COVID-19.

The chain employs TRBV3-1 (or the pseudogene TRBV3-2) and TRBJ1-2; 8 nucleotides align to TRBD1. The CDR3 totals 15 residues. The germline V gene has CDR1 LGHDT and CDR2 YNNKEL (reference sequence). J lost 4 bases, V lost 4 bases, and 8 bases had no gene match. The CDR3 bases are TGTGCCAGCAGCCCGGTTTCCACAGGGGGCTATGGCTACACCTTC. Amino acid sequence: CASSPVSTGGYGYTF.

The genes are TRBV7-9 and TRBJ1-5; possible D gene TRBD1, 6 bases. Germline V gene data show CDR1 as SEHNR and CDR2 as FQNEAQ (reference sequence). This CDR3 has 15 amino acids. The ends were cut back, 0 bases at V and 7 bases at J, with 13 bases in the middle. The CDR3 loop is CASSLAGQGHQPQHF. For the CDR3, the DNA is TGTGCCAGCAGCTTAGCCGGTCAGGGGCACCAGCCCCAGCATTTT.

The rearrangement uses TRBV14 and TRBJ1-6, with unresolved D. The CDR3 spans 15 residues. Germline-derived CDR1 and CDR2 are SGHDN and FVKESK. V lost 4 bases, J lost 8 bases, and 15 bases lay in between. The CDR3 DNA sequence: TGTGCCAGCAGCCCCACCGCCGGGGTAGATTCACCCCTCCACTTT. It yields the protein CASSPTAGVDSPLHF.

This clone has only a few counts. The V gene is TRBV7-2, the J gene TRBJ2-7; 11 nucleotides align to TRBD1. The trim removed 1 base at V and 2 bases at J, leaving 4 bases unmatched. Germline CDR1 and CDR2: SGHTA and FQGNSA. The CDR3 totals 16 residues. CDR3 DNA sequence: TGTGCCAGCAGCTTAGACGGACAGGGGGCAACCTACGAGCAGTACTTC. Translated, it gives CASSLDGQGATYEQYF.

This rearrangement joins TRBV30 to TRBJ1-1; D is unresolved. The CDR3 is 15 amino acids. V shed 0 bases and J shed 4 bases, with 15 bases lying between them. Per the germline V gene, CDR1 is GTSNPN and CDR2 is SVGIG (reference sequence). DNA for the CDR3: TGTGCCTGGAGTGTAAGTTTACGGGGTGTCACTGAAGCTTTCTTT. Protein sequence: CAWSVSLRGVTEAFF. Supplemented by reference TRBV30 and TRBJ1-1, the full variable domain reads SQTIHQWPATLVQPVGSPLSLECTVEGTSNPNLYWYRQAAGRGLQLLFYSVGIGQISSEVPQNLSASRPQDRQFILSSKKLLLSDSGFYLCAWSVSLRGVTEAFFGQGTRLTVV.

CDR3 region: CASTRQGDEQFF. The CDR3, as DNA: TGTGCCAGCACTCGACAGGGCGATGAGCAGTTCTTC. The rearrangement uses TRBV6-5 and TRBJ2-1, with 7 bases matching TRBD1. CDR1 is MNHEY and CDR2 is SVGAGI in the germline V gene. The ends lost 7 bases at V and 8 bases at J; junction bases unmatched: 5. This CDR3 is 12 amino acids long.

The count of this clone is one. The chain joins TRBV19 to TRBJ2-3, with D perhaps matching TRBD2 (5 bases). Trimming pared 5 bases from V and 4 bases from J, leaving 16 bases between. The germline gives CDR1 LNHDA, CDR2 SQIVND (reference sequence). This CDR3 region has 15 residues. The CDR3 region has the DNA TGTGCCAGTAGTCCCTACCTGGGGAGCGCAGATACGCAGTATTTT. Its translation: CASSPYLGSADTQYF.

Concerning this clone: Likely a read error: the CDR3 ends without its conserved phenylalanine or tryptophan. The DNA is left out, because the CDR3 cannot be placed on it with certainty; the CDR3 is given as TCRdb lists it. V is TRBV12-3 or TRBV12-4 and J is TRBJ1-1. The CDR3 comprises 8 residues, both ends counted. CDR3 amino acids: CASSLGAL.

The chain employs TRBV7-2 and TRBJ2-1; D is ambiguous. V dropped 3 bases and J dropped 0 bases, with 9 bases sitting between them. CDR3 size: 15 residues. Germline-derived CDR1 and CDR2 are SGHTA and FQGNSA. For the CDR3, the DNA is TGTGCCAGCAGCTTTGGCGGTAGCTCCTACAATGAGCAGTTCTTC. This sequence encodes CASSFGGSSYNEQFF.

This chain links TRBV3-1 (or the pseudogene TRBV3-2) with TRBJ1-1, with D unclear. The length of the CDR3 is 14 residues. Trimming left V 2 bases short and J 3 bases short, with 10 bases between. Germline V CDR1 and CDR2: LGHDT, YNNKEL (reference sequence). In DNA form, the CDR3 reads TGTGCCAGCAGCCAATTAGGAGCAGACACTGAAGCTTTCTTT. Its protein is CASSQLGADTEAFF.

The chain is built from TRBV11-3 and TRBJ2-2, with TRBD1 matching over 7 bases. Looked up from germline, CDR1 is SGHNT and CDR2 is YENEEA. V was pared by 5 bases and J by 1 base, with 4 bases of the junction left unmatched. The CDR3 contains 15 residues. The CDR3 spells CASSPRTGNTGELFF. The CDR3 DNA reads TGTGCCAGCAGCCCAAGGACAGGGAACACCGGGGAGCTGTTTTTT.

The rearrangement links TRBV10-2 to TRBJ2-7, with TRBD1 matching 7 bases. Losses at the gene ends were 8 bases for V and 2 bases for J; bases not matched to a gene: 12. The CDR3 has 15 amino acids. The germline V gene has CDR1 WSHSY and CDR2 SAAADI. CDR3 sequence: CASAKHDRDTYEQYF. The CDR3 bases are TGCGCCAGCGCTAAACACGACAGGGACACCTACGAGCAGTACTTC.

CDR3 nucleotide sequence: TGTGCCAGCAGTCCAACAGCAGGTCGGCGGGGAGAGCAGTTCTTC. Its translation is CASSPTAGRRGEQFF. The rearrangement links TRBV27 to TRBJ2-1, with D perhaps TRBD2 (6 bases). V lost 5 bases and J lost 10, with 21 bases in between. This CDR3 region has 15 residues. Germline V CDR1 and CDR2: MNHEY, SMNVEV (reference sequence).

Only a few counts were recorded for this clone. The chain has TRBV28 and TRBJ1-2; a weak D match, TRBD1 (6 bases). V was trimmed by 7 bases and J by 2 bases, leaving 17 bases between them. There are 15 residues in the CDR3. Germline V CDR1 and CDR2: MDHEN, SYDVKM. CDR3 DNA sequence: TGTGCCAGCAACCAGGGGTCTCTGCGAAACTATGGCTACACCTTC. It codes for CASNQGSLRNYGYTF.

This clone was counted between two and nine times. The rearrangement joins TRBV25-1 to TRBJ1-6; maybe TRBD1 (5 bases). CDR3 length: 17 amino acids. V was clipped by 3 bases and J by 10 bases, with 22 bases between them. Germline V lookup: CDR1 MGHDK, CDR2 SYGVNS. The CDR3 nucleotides are TGTGCCAGCAGTGATCTGATGGAGTCCCTCGGGGGATCACCCCTCCACTTT. It translates to CASSDLMESLGGSPLHF.

The chain employs TRBV11-3 and TRBJ1-1; 9 nucleotides agree with TRBD1. V was pared by 1 base and J by 5 bases, with 8 bases of the junction left unmatched. The germline gives CDR1 SGHNT, CDR2 YENEEA. The CDR3 spans 16 residues. CDR3 bases: TGTGCCAGCAGCTTAGGACCGGGACAGGGAGCGACTGAAGCTTTCTTT. Its translation is CASSLGPGQGATEAFF.

The chain employs TRBV28 and TRBJ2-7; 7 bases match TRBD1. Trimming took 4 bases from V and 2 from J; bases not matched to a gene: 11. The CDR3 covers 16 residues. Germline CDR1 is MDHEN and CDR2 is SYDVKM. The DNA of the CDR3 is TGTGCCAGCAGTTCCTACGGGACAGCAGCCACCTACGAGCAGTACTTC. It yields the protein CASSSYGTAATYEQYF. The whole variable domain, remainder taken from reference TRBV28 and TRBJ2-7, is DVKVTQSSRYLVKRTGEKVFLECVQDMDHENMFWYRQDPGLGLRLIYFSYDVKMKEKGDIPEGYSVSREKKERFSLILESASTNQTSMYLCASSSYGTAATYEQYFGPGTRLTVT.

The genes are TRBV28 and TRBJ2-5; 7 bases agree with TRBD1. V lost 5 bases and J lost 2; bases outside the gene matches: 11. CDR3 length: 16 amino acids. CDR1 is MDHEN, CDR2 SYDVKM, per germline. CDR3 nucleotides: TGTGCCAGCAGTCACTTCCGGGACAGACAACAAGAGACCCAGTACTTC. It is translated as CASSHFRDRQQETQYF.